The 28 T cell receptor beta chains presented below share a single source sample, sequenced in a study of shared clonotypes between healthy human individuals. Clones were read by immunoSEQ multiplex PCR, and TCRdb kept only the in-frame ones, dropping some. The sample comprises hundreds of thousands of clones, roughly 70% of which are singletons, and 1.5% to 2% rests with the top ten. Material: memory CD4+ T cells sorted from blood. Subset given: CD45RA-negative fraction. The receptors come from a woman in her 30s in good health.

This chain joins TRBV25-1 and TRBJ2-2; 8 nucleotides align to TRBD2. Germline V gene data show CDR1 as MGHDK and CDR2 as SYGVNS. Trimming at V came to 1 base and at J to 4 bases, leaving 5 bases not matched to a gene. CDR3 length equals 16 residues. In DNA, the CDR3 is TGTGCCAGCAGTGAATTCGATAGCGGGATCACCGGGGAGCTGTTTTTT. It yields the protein CASSEFDSGITGELFF.

The CDR3 sequence: CASSGNAGRYGYTF. In nucleotides, the CDR3 is TGTGCCAGCAGCGGTAACGCAGGGCGCTATGGCTACACCTTC. This chain connects TRBV9 to TRBJ1-2; possibly TRBD1 for D (5 bases). V lost 3 bases to trimming and J lost 4 bases, with 13 bases between them. Germline values: CDR1 SGDLS, CDR2 YYNGEE. The length of the CDR3 is 14 residues.

The chain uses TRBV7-9 and TRBJ1-5; no firm D call. The CDR3 is 15 amino acids. V was shortened by 1 base and J by 0 bases, with 7 bases between the two germline ends. Germline V lookup: CDR1 SEHNR, CDR2 FQNEAQ (reference sequence). CDR3 amino acids: CASSLGQPSNQPQHF. The CDR3 DNA follows: TGTGCCAGCAGCTTAGGACAACCTAGCAATCAGCCCCAGCATTTT.

The V and J genes are TRBV2 and TRBJ2-7; perhaps TRBD2 as D (5 bases). The CDR3 is 12 amino acids. The germline gives CDR1 SNHLY, CDR2 FYNNEI. V dropped 5 bases and J dropped 5 bases, with 10 bases sitting between them. The CDR3 reads CASSTTTNEQYF. CDR3 in DNA: TGTGCCAGCAGTACTACGACTAACGAGCAGTACTTC.

CDR3: CASTSPGHNTGELFF. The CDR3 nucleotides read TGTGCCAGCACTTCGCCGGGGCACAACACCGGGGAGCTGTTTTTT. This chain joins TRBV2 and TRBJ2-2, with D perhaps given as TRBD1 or TRBD2 (5 bases each). The CDR3 is 15 residues long. Trimming removed 7 bases from V and 2 bases from J, with 14 bases in between. Germline V gene data show CDR1 as SNHLY and CDR2 as FYNNEI.

This rearrangement joins TRBV27 to TRBJ1-3; D is undetermined. The germline V gene has CDR1 MNHEY and CDR2 SMNVEV (reference sequence). The CDR3 has 18 amino acids. The ends were cut back, 0 bases at V and 3 bases at J, with 18 bases in the middle. The CDR3: CASSLSFGEALIGNTIYF. CDR3 coding DNA: TGTGCCAGCAGTTTATCGTTTGGAGAGGCCCTCATTGGAAACACCATATATTTT.

There are a few counts of this clone. The chain is built from TRBV5-1 and TRBJ1-5, with D possibly matching TRBD1 (5 bases). Germline V CDR1 and CDR2: SGHRS, YFSETQ. This CDR3 is 14 amino acids long. Trimming took 4 bases from V and 3 from J, leaving 11 bases between them. CDR3 residues: CASSPGTLNQPQHF. The CDR3 DNA reads TGCGCCAGCAGCCCCGGGACGCTCAATCAGCCCCAGCATTTT.

The gene calls are TRBV5-3 and TRBJ2-3; D not resolved. TRBV5-3 belongs to the ORF category, with a function that is uncertain. Trimming cost V 4 bases and J 1 base, with 7 bases left between them. The CDR3 loop spans 13 amino acids. The CDR3, as DNA: TGTGCCAGAAGCCGCCATGGCACAGATACGCAGTATTTT. This sequence encodes CARSRHGTDTQYF.

This rearrangement joins TRBV15 to TRBJ2-7, with 7 bases identical to TRBD1. The V gene's germline CDR1 is LNHNV and CDR2 YYDKDF (reference sequence). The CDR3 has 17 amino acids. Trimming removed 0 bases from V and 7 bases from J; junction bases left unmatched: 15. CDR3 nucleotides: TGTGCCACCAGCAGAGATTTCGGAACAGGGGTGTCTCAGGAGCAGTACTTC. Its protein product is CATSRDFGTGVSQEQYF.

The chain has TRBV10-3 and TRBJ1-1; D unclear. V was clipped by 0 bases and J by 10 bases, with 6 bases between them. The germline gives CDR1 ENHRY, CDR2 SYGVKD. The CDR3 sequence is 11 residues long. The CDR3 nucleotides read TGTGCCATCAGTGAGTCTAATGGAGCTTTCTTT. It translates to CAISESNGAFF.

This clone was seen at least ten times. As DNA, the CDR3 is TGTGCCAGCAGTGGAGCAGGGTGGGGCACTGAAGCTTTCTTT. This sequence encodes CASSGAGWGTEAFF. The V call is TRBV28, the J call TRBJ1-1, with D perhaps TRBD1 (5 bases). With 5 bases removed from V and 4 bases from J, the gap between germline ends came to 14 bases. The CDR3 loop spans 14 amino acids. Germline CDR1 MDHEN, CDR2 SYDVKM.

This rearrangement joins TRBV28 to TRBJ2-1; D gene ambiguous. Germline V lookup: CDR1 MDHEN, CDR2 SYDVKM. The CDR3 is 14 amino acids. Trimming left V 3 bases short and J 3 bases short, with 9 bases between. In nucleotides, the CDR3 is TGTGCCAGCAGTTTCTGGACGAACTACAATGAGCAGTTCTTC. This translates into CASSFWTNYNEQFF.

This chain connects TRBV15 to TRBJ2-3; D is unresolved. Trimming left V 3 bases short and J 3 bases short, with 7 bases between. CDR1 and CDR2 (germline): LNHNV, YYDKDF (reference sequence). CDR3 size: 13 residues. CDR3 DNA: TGTGCCACCAGCAGGCCTTGGACAGATACGCAGTATTTT. This gives the protein CATSRPWTDTQYF.

This clone occurred a few times. V is TRBV28 and J is TRBJ1-4; tentatively, D is TRBD1 (5 bases). V was shortened by 8 bases and J by 10 bases, with 17 bases between the two germline ends. The length of the CDR3 is 13 residues. The germline V gene encodes CDR1 MDHEN and CDR2 SYDVKM. CDR3 residues: CASGSGTSVKLFF. The CDR3 region has the DNA TGTGCCAGCGGATCTGGGACCTCGGTAAAACTGTTTTTT.

The V and J genes are TRBV7-9 and TRBJ2-7; TRBD2 agrees at 14 bases. CDR1 is SEHNR, CDR2 FQNEAQ, per germline (reference sequence). V lost 5 bases and J lost 5; bases outside the gene matches: 5. The CDR3 length is 15 residues. Here the CDR3 reads CASSLTSGRADEQYF. The CDR3 coding sequence is TGTGCCAGCAGCCTGACTAGCGGGAGGGCCGACGAGCAGTACTTC.

The chain joins TRBV19 to TRBJ2-1, with 9 bases matching TRBD2. CDR1 and CDR2 (germline): LNHDA, SQIVND (reference sequence). The CDR3 is 14 amino acids. V was pared by 6 bases and J by 6 bases, with 6 bases of the junction left unmatched. CDR3 in amino acids: CASRSSGSSNEQFF. DNA for the CDR3: TGTGCCAGTAGGAGTAGCGGGAGTAGCAATGAGCAGTTCTTC.

V is TRBV27 and J is TRBJ2-3, with 7 bases that match TRBD1. CDR1 is MNHEY and CDR2 is SMNVEV in the germline V gene (reference sequence). After removal of 5 bases from V and 2 bases from J, the junction contained 7 bases not matched to a gene. The CDR3 has 15 amino acids. Here the CDR3 reads CASSPLGTATDTQYF. CDR3 bases: TGTGCCAGCAGTCCGCTAGGGACAGCCACAGATACGCAGTATTTT.

The CDR3 reads CASSLAGASETQYF. CDR3 sequence (DNA): TGTGCCAGCAGCTTAGCGGGAGCGTCCGAGACCCAGTACTTC. The J gene is TRBJ2-5, the V gene TRBV7-7; tentatively, D is TRBD2 (5 bases). Trimming removed 0 bases at V and 5 bases at J, with 10 bases between. This CDR3 has 14 amino acids. Germline CDR1 reads SSHAT; CDR2 reads FNYEAQ (reference sequence).

This rearrangement joins TRBV2 to TRBJ1-5; no clear D. This CDR3 is built from 14 residues. Trimming pared 2 bases from V and 5 bases from J, leaving 10 bases between. Germline values: CDR1 SNHLY, CDR2 FYNNEI. CDR3 in DNA: TGTGCCAGCAGTGAAATGACACCTGATCAGCCCCAGCATTTT. Protein: CASSEMTPDQPQHF. The complete variable domain, with remaining parts taken from reference TRBV2 and TRBJ1-5, reads EPEVTQTPSHQVTQMGQEVILRCVPISNHLYFYWYRQILGQKVEFLVSFYNNEISEKSEIFDDQFSVERPDGSNFTLKIRSTKLEDSAMYFCASSEMTPDQPQHFGDGTRLSIL.

This clone was seen a single time. The J gene is TRBJ1-5, the V gene TRBV6-6; TRBD1 might be the D (5 bases). Germline assignment: CDR1 MNHNY and CDR2 SVGAGI (reference sequence). The ends were cut back, 8 bases at V and 3 bases at J, with 17 bases in the middle. The CDR3 is 15 residues long. The CDR3 coding sequence is TGTGCCAGCCGCGATTGGGGCGGCAACAATCAGCCCCAGCATTTT. It encodes CASRDWGGNNQPQHF.

This clone is a singleton in its sample. The rearrangement links TRBV11-2 to TRBJ1-1; 7 positions match TRBD1. This CDR3 region has 13 residues. V was pared by 5 bases and J by 5 bases, with 5 bases of the junction left unmatched. CDR1 is SGHAT and CDR2 is FQNNGV in the germline V gene. The chain's CDR3 is CASSPTGETEAFF. CDR3 sequence (DNA): TGTGCCAGCAGCCCTACAGGGGAAACTGAAGCTTTCTTT.

This clone is a singleton in its sample. At the DNA level, this CDR3 is encoded by other sequences in the same sample as well. The rearrangement uses TRBV7-3 and TRBJ1-1; D not certain. Germline values: CDR1 SGHTA, CDR2 FQGTGA. Trimming shortened V by 6 bases and J by 3 bases, and 11 bases separated the two germline ends. CDR3 length: 13 amino acids. The CDR3 reads CASSTQRDTEAFF. The CDR3 DNA follows: TGTGCCAGCAGTACTCAGCGGGACACTGAAGCTTTCTTT.

The chain combines TRBV19 with TRBJ1-2; 7 bases agree with TRBD1. The CDR3 totals 15 residues. Germline trimming cut 3 bases from V and 2 bases from J; bases unmatched to any gene: 6. Germline CDR1 is LNHDA and CDR2 is SQIVND (reference sequence). CDR3 sequence (DNA): TGTGCCAGTAGTATCTGGAAGGGGGCCAACTATGGCTACACCTTC. Amino acid sequence: CASSIWKGANYGYTF.

J is TRBJ2-1 and V is TRBV11-2; D may be TRBD2 (5 bases). The V and J ends lost 5 bases and 1 base respectively, with 15 bases between them. Germline V gives CDR1 SGHAT, CDR2 FQNNGV. This CDR3 has 16 amino acids. CDR3 amino acids: CASSLKSGLSYNEQFF. DNA of the CDR3: TGTGCCAGCAGCCTAAAAAGCGGCCTATCCTACAATGAGCAGTTCTTC.

In the case of this clone: Since a far larger clone is one base different, this is likely a read error. This chain joins TRBV27 and TRBJ2-6; the D is unclear. Per the germline V gene, CDR1 is MNHEY and CDR2 is SMNVEV (reference sequence). Trimming removed 6 bases from V and 0 bases from J, with 6 bases in between. The CDR3 is 14 residues long. The CDR3: CASSRSSGANVLTF. CDR3 DNA: TGTGCCAGCAGCCGGAGCTCTGGGGCCAACGTCCTGACTTTC.

Concerning this clone itself: Other nucleotide sequences from this sample produce the same CDR3. The chain employs TRBV13 and TRBJ2-5; 8 positions agree with TRBD1. V lost 5 bases and J lost 4; bases outside the gene matches: 6. The CDR3 spans 14 residues. Germline V gene sequence: CDR1 PRHDT, CDR2 FYEKMQ (reference sequence). The CDR3 here is CASSPGTGGETQYF. DNA of the CDR3: TGTGCCAGCAGCCCTGGGACAGGCGGAGAGACCCAGTACTTC.

The chain links TRBV19 to TRBJ1-2, with 7 bases aligning to TRBD1. The CDR3 consists of 15 residues. The germline V gene has CDR1 LNHDA and CDR2 SQIVND (reference sequence). The V gene end was trimmed by 6 bases and the J gene end by 2 bases; junction bases not matched to a gene: 9. CDR3 in amino acids: CASSPGGTANYGYTF. CDR3 bases: TGTGCCAGTAGCCCTGGCGGGACAGCGAACTATGGCTACACCTTC.

This clone was seen a few times. The CDR3 here is CASTQWAEAFF. Here the CDR3 DNA reads TGTGCCAGCACCCAATGGGCTGAAGCTTTCTTT. The rearrangement joins TRBV7-9 to TRBJ1-1; no firm D call. The CDR3 runs 11 residues. The germline V and J ends were trimmed by 7 bases and 6 bases, with 9 bases remaining between them. Germline CDR1 and CDR2: SEHNR and FQNEAQ (reference sequence). The variable domain in full, completed from reference TRBV7-9 and TRBJ1-1, reads DTGVSQNPRHKITKRGQNVTFRCDPISEHNRLYWYRQTLGQGPEFLTYFQNEAQLEKSRLLSDRFSAERPKGSFSTLEIQRTEQGDSAMYLCASTQWAEAFFGQGTRLTVV.